The 12 T cell receptor beta chains given below trace back to one sample, sequenced in a study of T cells in Graves' hyperthyroidism and ophthalmopathy (dated 2019 in TCRdb). Library method: multiplex PCR. Sequenced on an Illumina HiSeq 2000. Amplification of TCR beta CDR3 regions was carried out from RNA transcripts. The first round of RT-PCR for the TCR CDR3 was performed with the HTBI primer set and the Qiagen OneStep RT-PCR kit. Through fastp at Q25 and MiXCR, TCRdb rebuilt clones from the public reads, retaining in-frame beta chains. Identical CDR3 proteins give one entry, which carries the most common genes and DNA. The sample table contains 490,000 or so distinct CDR3 sequences; only one count was recorded for about 16% of them. Of the sample, approximately 30% is held by the ten largest clones. The sample was blood. The receptor set was obtained from a woman under 40 with Graves' ophthalmopathy.

In its sample, this clonotype was seen many times. The chain has TRBV7-2 and TRBJ1-2; TRBD1 matches 7 bases. The CDR3 totals 13 residues. V was clipped by 1 base and J by 8 bases; unmatched bases: 4. CDR1 is SGHTA and CDR2 is FQGNSA in the germline V gene. This CDR3 is CASSLGGTVGYTF. As DNA, the CDR3 is TGTGCCAGCAGCTTAGGCGGGACAGTAGGCTACACCTTC.

J is TRBJ1-2 and V is TRBV30; 8 bases agree with TRBD1. After removal of 2 bases from V and 7 bases from J, the junction contained 12 bases not matched to a gene. Looked up from germline, CDR1 is GTSNPN and CDR2 is SVGIG (reference sequence). This CDR3 is 15 amino acids long. The CDR3 loop is CAWSSFRGLSSGYTF. CDR3 coding DNA: TGTGCCTGGAGTTCATTCAGGGGGCTGAGTAGTGGCTACACCTTC.

This clonotype was observed at least ten times. The chain links TRBV4-3 to TRBJ2-2; 7 positions match TRBD2. Germline V gives CDR1 LGHNA, CDR2 YSLEER. V trimming: 0 bases; J trimming: 3 bases; junction bases outside the gene matches: 7. The CDR3 runs to 17 residues. The CDR3 reads CASSQDPSGLYTGELFF. The CDR3, as DNA: TGCGCCAGCAGCCAAGATCCTAGCGGTCTTTACACCGGGGAGCTGTTTTTT.

This clonotype was counted at least ten times. This sequence joins TRBV7-9 and TRBJ2-2; D not certain. Germline V gives CDR1 SEHNR, CDR2 FQNEAQ (reference sequence). V lost 2 bases to trimming and J lost 4 bases, with 5 bases between them. This CDR3 region has 13 residues. The CDR3 reads CASSLYVTGELFF. For the CDR3, the DNA is TGTGCCAGCAGCTTATACGTCACCGGGGAGCTGTTTTTT.

As for this clonotype: Being one base from a much bigger clone, this may be a read error. The V and J genes are TRBV28 and TRBJ2-7; possibly TRBD1 or TRBD2 for D (5 bases each). In germline, CDR1 is MDHEN, CDR2 SYDVKM. The CDR3 loop spans 14 amino acids. CDR3 in DNA: TGTGCCAGCAAGCAATACGAGGGGTTCTACAAGCAGTACTTC. It encodes CASKQYEGFYKQYF.

In its sample, this clonotype was seen a few times. The V and J genes are TRBV30 and TRBJ2-5; 8 nucleotides line up with TRBD1. This CDR3 has 13 residues. The germline V gene has CDR1 GTSNPN and CDR2 SVGIG (reference sequence). The trim removed 5 bases at V and 5 bases at J, leaving 7 bases unmatched. The CDR3 loop reads CAWRAGGWETQYF. CDR3 DNA: TGTGCCTGGCGGGCAGGGGGCTGGGAGACCCAGTACTTC. Using reference TRBV30 and TRBJ2-5 for the parts outside the CDR3, the full variable domain is SQTIHQWPATLVQPVGSPLSLECTVEGTSNPNLYWYRQAAGRGLQLLFYSVGIGQISSEVPQNLSASRPQDRQFILSSKKLLLSDSGFYLCAWRAGGWETQYFGPGTRLLVL.

This chain links TRBV27 with TRBJ1-5; possible D gene TRBD1, 5 bases. V was shortened by 6 bases and J by 0 bases, with 18 bases between the two germline ends. CDR1 and CDR2 from the germline V gene are MNHEY and SMNVEV (reference sequence). There are 17 residues in the CDR3. The DNA of the CDR3 is TGTGCCAGCAGAAGAGAAGGGACGGTTTATAGCAATCAGCCCCAGCATTTT. This gives the protein CASRREGTVYSNQPQHF.

This clonotype was counted at least ten times. V gene TRBV7-3 combines with J gene TRBJ2-2, with unresolved D. Between the trimmed V and J ends, which lost 4 bases and 8 bases, there was a span of 8 bases. Germline loops: CDR1 SGHTA, CDR2 FQGTGA. This CDR3 comprises 12 residues. CDR3 amino acids: CASSYIGGELFF. The CDR3 coding sequence is TGTGCCAGCAGCTACATAGGAGGGGAGCTGTTTTTT.

The table lists this clonotype with many counts. The chain has TRBV4-3 and TRBJ2-3; D unresolved. Trimming shortened V by 4 bases and J by 2 bases, and 10 bases separated the two germline ends. The CDR3 has 14 residues. Per germline, CDR1 LGHNA and CDR2 YSLEER. This CDR3 is CASSPDGTTDTQYF. The CDR3 bases are TGCGCCAGCAGCCCGGACGGCACCACAGATACGCAGTATTTT.

This clonotype showed up many times. The chain links TRBV30 to TRBJ1-2; TRBD1 is a possible D gene (5 bases). This CDR3 region has 13 residues. The V gene's germline CDR1 is GTSNPN and CDR2 SVGIG (reference sequence). The V end was cut by 0 bases, the J end by 4 bases, with 9 bases between. The CDR3 sequence is CAWSVGQGYGYTF. DNA of the CDR3: TGTGCCTGGAGTGTAGGGCAGGGCTATGGCTACACCTTC.

On this clonotype itself: A read error may produce the germline difference seen at one junction end. This chain links TRBV6-2 or TRBV6-3 with TRBJ2-3; possibly TRBD1 for D (5 bases). The CDR3 runs to 14 residues. CDR1 and CDR2 (germline): MNHEY, SVGEGT. CDR3 protein: CASSDSGRADTQYF. CDR3 in DNA: TGTGCCAGCAGTGACTCCGGCAGGGCAGATACGCAGTATTTT.

This clonotype was observed many times. The rearrangement uses TRBV18 and TRBJ1-1; D call uncertain. Per the germline V gene, CDR1 is KGHSH and CDR2 is LQKENI. The CDR3 runs 14 residues. The germline V and J ends were trimmed by 6 bases and 0 bases, with 11 bases remaining between them. The CDR3 protein is CASSGRAMNTEAFF. The CDR3 bases are TGTGCCAGCTCCGGCCGGGCCATGAACACTGAAGCTTTCTTT.